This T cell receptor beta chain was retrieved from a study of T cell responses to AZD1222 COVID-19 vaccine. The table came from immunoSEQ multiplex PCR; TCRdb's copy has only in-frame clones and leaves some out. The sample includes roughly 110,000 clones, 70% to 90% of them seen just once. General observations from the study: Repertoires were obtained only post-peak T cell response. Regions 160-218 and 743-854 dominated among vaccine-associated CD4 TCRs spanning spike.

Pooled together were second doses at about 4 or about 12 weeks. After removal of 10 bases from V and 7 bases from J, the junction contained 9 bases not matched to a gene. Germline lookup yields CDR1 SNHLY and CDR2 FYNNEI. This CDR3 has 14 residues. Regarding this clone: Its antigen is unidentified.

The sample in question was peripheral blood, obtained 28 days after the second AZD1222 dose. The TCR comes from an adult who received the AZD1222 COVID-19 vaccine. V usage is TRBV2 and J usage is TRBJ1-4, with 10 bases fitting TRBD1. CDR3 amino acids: CATGDRGRGEKLFF. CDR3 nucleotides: TGTGCCACCGGGGACAGGGGACGGGGTGAAAAACTGTTTTTT.